Each of the 9 T cell receptor beta chains below was sequenced from the same sample in a study of T cell responses to AZD1222 COVID-19 vaccine. Sequencing was performed with immunoSEQ multiplex PCR; in TCRdb, only in-frame clones are kept and a portion is missing. Of fewer than 150,000 clones in the sample, about 90% were seen once. Sequences were derived from peripheral blood, sampled on day 0 of AZD1222 vaccination. These receptors were obtained from an adult in good health.

The chain links TRBV9 to TRBJ2-2, with 7 bases identical to TRBD2. The V and J ends lost 0 bases and 5 bases, in that order; junction bases with no gene match: 7. CDR1 is SGDLS, CDR2 YYNGEE, per germline. This CDR3 spans 16 amino acids. The CDR3 DNA is TGTGCCAGCAGCGTAGAGGTGGGAGGGCGGACCGGGGAGCTGTTTTTT. Residues: CASSVEVGGRTGELFF.

The genes are TRBV4-3 and TRBJ2-3, with 11 positions matching TRBD2. Germline CDR1 is LGHNA and CDR2 is YSLEER. This CDR3 comprises 15 residues. Germline trimming cut 0 bases from V and 6 bases from J; bases unmatched to any gene: 2. Here the CDR3 DNA reads TGCGCCAGCAGCCAAGACGCTAGCGGGGGGGATACGCAGTATTTT. Amino acids: CASSQDASGGDTQYF.

This clone was detected only once. V usage is TRBV18 and J usage is TRBJ2-1; tentatively, D is TRBD1 (6 bases). V was trimmed by 1 base and J by 8 bases, leaving 12 bases between them. The CDR3 runs 14 residues. Germline loops: CDR1 KGHSH, CDR2 LQKENI. DNA of the CDR3: TGTGCCAGCTCACCACGGCAGGGGAGCCATGAGCAGTTCTTC. Translating gives CASSPRQGSHEQFF.

The genes are TRBV6-2 or TRBV6-3 and TRBJ2-7; D is unclear. V dropped 3 bases and J dropped 6 bases, with 6 bases sitting between them. The CDR3 is 11 amino acids. Germline V gives CDR1 MNHEY, CDR2 SVGEGT. This CDR3 reads CASSYTLEQYF. The CDR3 region has the DNA TGTGCCAGCAGTTATACCCTCGAGCAGTACTTC.

The J gene is TRBJ2-7, the V gene TRBV11-2; D uncertain. V was pared by 5 bases and J by 4 bases, with 9 bases between. Per the germline V gene, CDR1 is SGHAT and CDR2 is FQNNGV. The CDR3 contains 12 residues. As DNA, the CDR3 is TGTGCCAGCAGCCCCGTGGCATACGAGCAGTACTTC. Its protein is CASSPVAYEQYF.

The chain employs TRBV24-1 and TRBJ2-2; 8 nucleotides line up with TRBD1. J gave up 1 base and V 4 bases, and 4 bases lay outside the gene matches. CDR3 length: 16 amino acids. CDR1 and CDR2 from the germline V gene are KGHDR and SFDVKD. CDR3 DNA sequence: TGTGCCACCAGTGAGGCTGACAGGGGGAACACCGGGGAGCTGTTTTTT. This encodes CATSEADRGNTGELFF.

The chain employs TRBV4-1 and TRBJ1-1; D remains unclear. In germline, CDR1 is MGHRA, CDR2 YSYEKL. The CDR3 is made up of 17 amino acids. The V gene lost 4 bases and the J gene lost 0 bases, with 18 bases spanning the gap. CDR3 amino acids: CASSLPLTGDMNTEAFF. CDR3 nucleotides: TGCGCCAGCAGCCTACCGCTGACGGGAGATATGAACACTGAAGCTTTCTTT.

V gene TRBV2 combines with J gene TRBJ1-4; perhaps TRBD1 as D (5 bases). This CDR3 is 13 amino acids long. The germline CDR1 and CDR2 sequences are SNHLY and FYNNEI. V gave up 2 bases and J gave up 13 bases, with 14 bases separating them. The CDR3 bases are TGTGCCAGCAGTGAAAGGGACGCCCGGCCACTGTTTTTT. Translating it yields CASSERDARPLFF.

This clone came up once. J is TRBJ2-1 and V is TRBV6-5; the D gene is possibly TRBD1 (6 bases). The CDR3 loop spans 14 amino acids. Looked up from germline, CDR1 is MNHEY and CDR2 is SVGAGI. V dropped 3 bases and J dropped 12 bases, with 18 bases sitting between them. Here the CDR3 reads CASSYGAEGVGQFF. Here the CDR3 DNA reads TGTGCCAGCAGTTATGGAGCAGAGGGGGTTGGGCAGTTCTTC.